The sequence of this T cell receptor beta chain was determined in a study of shared clonotypes between healthy human individuals. Study-wide background: There were three CD4 naive, three CD4 memory, two CD8 naive and one CD8 memory plates per donor. Notes on the study in general: Across a handful of donors, naive CD4 shared 4.5% to 6%, naive CD8 under 4%, memory CD4 roughly 2.1%, memory CD8 0.4% to 0.5%.

V lost 2 bases and J 0 bases, leaving 9 bases between the germline ends. The CDR3 runs to 15 residues. The germline V gene has CDR1 SGDLS and CDR2 YYNGEE. About this clone itself: Its antigen is undetermined.

Naive CD8 cells were CD45RO-negative, positively selected for CCR7, excluding terminally differentiated effector memory CD45RA+ cells. Method: immunoSEQ multiplex PCR; TCRdb's copy keeps in-frame clones and lacks some. The data contain approximately 720,000 clones, 90% to 95% of them singletons. The genes are TRBV9 and TRBJ1-3; D gene unclear. Specimen: naive CD8+ T cells sorted from blood. The source of this sequence is a man under 40 in good health. CDR3 region: CASSVEPNSGNTIYF. In DNA form, the CDR3 reads TGTGCCAGCAGCGTGGAGCCAAACTCTGGAAACACCATATATTTT.